This is a list of T cell receptor beta chains from one sample in a study of blood T cells in healthy people across ages. MiXCR was run by TCRdb on the 5' RACE reads, yielding one entry per CDR3 protein. The sample consists of over 1.5 million distinct CDR3 sequences, about 49% of them appearing once. Specimen: blood. Source of these receptors: a woman aged 40 to 50 in good health. The CDR3 runs from the conserved cysteine through the conserved F or W. D genes are given only for firm matches. Size is omitted from some rows. Given values are once, few, many or a class for expanded clones.

j_call	d_call	v_call	clone_size	cdr3_aa	cdr3_nt
TRBJ2-3	-	TRBV20-1	few	CSARPPRGRGGTDTQYF	TGCAGTGCTAGACCCCCTAGGGGCAGGGGTGGAACAGATACGCAGTATTTT
TRBJ2-4	-	TRBV5-1	few	CASSPHGQGGQNIQYF	TGCGCCAGCAGCCCCCACGGACAGGGAGGGCAAAACATTCAGTACTTC
TRBJ2-5	-	TRBV28	-	CASSSMTVETQYF	TGTGCCAGCAGTTCTATGACGGTGGAGACCCAGTACTTC
TRBJ2-3	-	TRBV2	-	CAKDRSTDTQYF	TGTGCCAAAGACAGGAGCACAGATACGCAGTATTTT
TRBJ2-5	TRBD1	TRBV9	few	CASSAPLTGSETQYF	TGTGCCAGCAGCGCCCCCTTGACAGGGTCAGAGACCCAGTACTTC
TRBJ2-5	TRBD2	TRBV7-2	-	CASTNRLAGMETQYF	TGTGCCAGCACCAACCGACTAGCGGGTATGGAGACCCAGTACTTC
TRBJ2-5	-	TRBV7-9	many	CASSLKEETQYF	TGTGCCAGCAGCTTGAAAGAGGAGACCCAGTACTTC
TRBJ2-3	-	TRBV6-4	many	CASSEAASTDTQYF	TGTGCCAGCAGTGAGGCAGCTAGCACAGATACGCAGTATTTT
TRBJ2-3	-	TRBV6-5	-	CASSPESDTQYF	TGTGCCAGCAGTCCAGAGTCAGATACGCAGTATTTT
TRBJ2-3	-	TRBV2	-	CASSEAGLGGTDTQYF	TGTGCCAGCAGTGAGGCAGGACTCGGCGGCACAGATACGCAGTATTTT
TRBJ1-4	TRBD1	TRBV6-1	-	CASTPPTGGLKKLFF	TGTGCCAGCACTCCACCGACAGGGGGCTTGAAGAAACTGTTTTTT
TRBJ2-3	TRBD1	TRBV29-1	-	CSVYRDRDTDTQYF	TGCAGCGTTTACAGGGACAGGGACACAGATACGCAGTATTTT
TRBJ2-5	TRBD1	TRBV10-3	-	CATLLQPNRGQKETQYF	TGTGCCACATTACTCCAGCCGAACAGGGGGCAAAAAGAGACCCAGTACTTC
TRBJ2-5	TRBD1	TRBV13	many	CASSKDRAETQYF	TGTGCCAGCAGTAAGGACAGGGCCGAGACCCAGTACTTC
TRBJ2-7	-	TRBV3-1	once	CASSQDPISLEQYF	TGTGCCAGCAGCCAAGACCCTATCTCCCTCGAGCAGTACTTC
TRBJ2-1	-	TRBV14	-	CASSQRYQPNEQFF	TGTGCCAGCAGCCAGCGGTACCAACCGAATGAGCAGTTCTTC
TRBJ2-5	-	TRBV7-2	-	CASRYSRTRETQYF	TGTGCCAGCAGGTACTCCCGGACCCGAGAGACCCAGTACTTC
TRBJ1-2	-	TRBV28	-	CASTLGGQDYGYTF	TGTGCCAGCACCCTTGGGGGGCAGGACTATGGCTACACCTTC
TRBJ1-3	TRBD1	TRBV20-1	-	CSARGQGAGNTIYF	TGCAGTGCTAGAGGACAGGGGGCTGGAAACACCATATATTTT
TRBJ1-2	-	TRBV29-1	few	CSVGMLNGYTF	TGCAGCGTAGGGATGTTGAACGGCTACACCTTC
TRBJ1-2	TRBD1	TRBV5-1	-	CASSLAGQDPYGYTF	TGCGCCAGCAGCTTGGCCGGACAGGACCCCTATGGCTACACCTTC
TRBJ2-1	TRBD1	TRBV7-8	-	CASSLGAGTTGGGDEQFF	TGTGCCAGCAGCTTGGGAGCTGGTACGACAGGGGGTGGGGATGAGCAGTTCTTC
TRBJ2-1	TRBD1	TRBV6-2/TRBV6-3	few	CASSTTFRTGGNEQFF	TGTGCCAGCAGCACAACCTTTAGGACAGGGGGCAATGAGCAGTTCTTC
TRBJ1-4	TRBD1	TRBV6-5	-	CASSFAGGRTNEKLFF	TGTGCCAGCAGTTTCGCAGGGGGCCGGACTAATGAAAAACTGTTTTTT